The 9 T cell receptor beta chains presented below share a single source sample, sequenced in a study of CD8+ T cells in alopecia areata (dated by TCRdb to between 2018 and 2020). The library came from the immunoSEQ multiplex PCR assay. For TCR sequencing, RNA was extracted from every sample and reverse transcribed into cDNA to serve as template. The immuneACCESS repertoire file appears here via TCRdb, limited to in-frame rearrangements. These files lack a portion of the clones; in checked studies, under half of the deficit traces to unresolved V genes, and the cause of the others is not known. The sample includes about 160,000 clones, with 65% observed a single time. Roughly 0.91% of the sample is taken by the ten largest. Reading the label with the study, this specimen's time point is: around 28 days on oral tofacitinib. Interpreted using the paper, the treatment or condition label stands for: oral pan-JAK inhibitor, 5-10 mg twice daily.

This specimen was CD4+ T cells sorted from blood, taken at week 4, from a patient treated with tofacitinib. The receptors stem from a human donor with alopecia areata.

CDR3 amino acids: CSVELRQGAVYGYTF. CDR3 nucleotide sequence: TGCAGCGTTGAACTCCGACAGGGCGCCGTTTATGGCTACACCTTC. The rearrangement links TRBV29-1 to TRBJ1-2; 7 bases are shared with TRBD1. The CDR3 has 15 residues. Germline-derived CDR1 and CDR2 are SQVTM and ANQGSEA. After removal of 2 bases from V and 5 bases from J, the junction contained 11 bases not matched to a gene.

The CDR3 coding sequence is TGTGCCAGCAGTCAGGGGAGCGAGCAGTACTTC. Protein sequence: CASSQGSEQYF. V usage is TRBV25-1 and J usage is TRBJ2-7; the D gene is possibly TRBD1 (6 bases). Trimming removed 5 bases at V and 6 bases at J, with 8 bases between. The germline gives CDR1 MGHDK, CDR2 SYGVNS. This CDR3 is 11 amino acids long.

This clone was detected a few times. The CDR3 here is CASSRGDESYEQYF. The CDR3 nucleotides read TGTGCCAGCAGCCGAGGGGACGAGAGCTACGAGCAGTACTTC. The chain recombines TRBV9 with TRBJ2-7; the D call may be TRBD1 or TRBD2 (5 bases each). The CDR3 sequence is 14 residues long. Germline loops: CDR1 SGDLS, CDR2 YYNGEE. V was cut by 4 bases and J by 3 bases, with 14 bases left in between. Filled out from reference TRBV9 and TRBJ2-7, the complete variable domain reads DSGVTQTPKHLITATGQRVTLRCSPRSGDLSVYWYQQSLDQGLQFLIQYYNGEERAKGNILERFSAQQFPDLHSELNLSSLELGDSALYFCASSRGDESYEQYFGPGTRLTVT.

This chain joins TRBV25-1 and TRBJ2-7; 9 bases agree with TRBD1. CDR3 length: 16 residues. Trimming took 6 bases from V and 5 from J; bases not matched to a gene: 14. Germline V gene sequence: CDR1 MGHDK, CDR2 SYGVNS. In DNA form, the CDR3 reads TGTGCCAGCAGGGAGTTGGGACAGGGATATTTCGACGAGCAGTACTTC. Amino acids: CASRELGQGYFDEQYF.

J is TRBJ2-7 and V is TRBV29-1; D remains ambiguous. CDR3 length equals 11 residues. V was pared by 4 bases and J by 3 bases, with 7 bases between. Looked up from germline, CDR1 is SQVTM and CDR2 is ANQGSEA. CDR3 DNA sequence: TGCAGCGTTGGGGCCGACTACGAGCAGTACTTC. As protein: CSVGADYEQYF.

The chain couples TRBV5-1 to TRBJ2-7; TRBD2 matches at 13 bases. The CDR3 has 14 amino acids. Germline V gives CDR1 SGHRS, CDR2 YFSETQ. Trimming at V came to 4 bases and at J to 5 bases, leaving 3 bases not matched to a gene. The CDR3 DNA is TGCGCCAGCAGCCTCGGACTAGCGGGGGACGAGCAGTACTTC. The encoded protein is CASSLGLAGDEQYF.

This chain uses TRBV7-8 with TRBJ2-2; D is unclear. The CDR3 length is 13 residues. The germline V and J ends were trimmed by 3 bases and 1 base, with 3 bases remaining between them. The germline CDR1 and CDR2 sequences are SGHVS and FQNEAQ. The CDR3 protein is CASSLGNTGELFF. CDR3 DNA sequence: TGTGCCAGCAGCTTGGGGAACACCGGGGAGCTGTTTTTT. Based on the CDR3 plus reference TRBV7-8 and TRBJ2-2, the full variable domain is GAGVSQSPRYKVAKRGQDVALRCDPISGHVSLFWYQQALGQGPEFLTYFQNEAQLDKSGLPSDRFFAERPEGSVSTLKIQRTQQEDSAVYLCASSLGNTGELFFGEGSRLTVL.

The rearrangement uses TRBV30 and TRBJ2-2, with 9 bases lining up with TRBD1. Germline V lookup: CDR1 GTSNPN, CDR2 SVGIG (reference sequence). V dropped 4 bases and J dropped 8; count of bases not matched to a gene: 14. The length of the CDR3 is 16 residues. CDR3 DNA sequence: TGTGCCTGGAACCAACCGGGACAGGGTAAAGTAGGGGAGCTGTTTTTT. It yields the protein CAWNQPGQGKVGELFF.

The rearrangement uses TRBV5-4 and TRBJ2-7; TRBD2 aligns across 8 bases. J lost 0 bases, V lost 2 bases, and 1 base had no gene match. Germline CDR1 SGHNT, CDR2 YYREEE (reference sequence). The CDR3 runs to 14 residues. CDR3 sequence reads: CASSFSGASYEQYF. CDR3 in DNA: TGTGCCAGCAGCTTTAGCGGGGCCTCCTACGAGCAGTACTTC.